In its sample, the clone carrying this T cell receptor beta chain was seen once. Germline CDR1 is SGDLS and CDR2 is YYNGEE. The CDR3 contains 15 residues. Trimming at V came to 2 bases and at J to 2 bases, leaving 2 bases not matched to a gene. This record belongs to a study of blood T cell repertoires in COVID-19. TCRdb keeps only in-frame clones here, not all; method: immunoSEQ multiplex PCR. The table records roughly 110,000 clones, approximately 81% of them present only once. The chain has TRBV9 and TRBJ2-3; 10 nucleotides match TRBD2. Sequencing was performed on peripheral blood. The clonotype originates from a human donor in a cohort sampled during active COVID-19. This CDR3 reads CASSVLAGVTDTQYF. The DNA of the CDR3 is TGTGCCAGCAGCGTCCTAGCGGGGGTCACAGATACGCAGTATTTT.